These 17 T cell receptor beta chains originate from one sample sequenced in a study of blood T cell repertoires in COVID-19. TCRdb's copy holds only in-frame clones and misses some; the assay was immunoSEQ multiplex PCR. In the table there are 30,000 to 45,000 clones, 85% of which are singletons. The sequenced sample consisted of peripheral blood. The receptors were gathered from a human donor in a cohort sampled during active COVID-19.

The rearrangement uses TRBV6-2 or TRBV6-3 and TRBJ2-7; 10 bases line up with TRBD1. Germline V gene data show CDR1 as MNHEY and CDR2 as SVGEGT. V was clipped by 2 bases and J by 5 bases; unmatched bases: 6. The CDR3 has 15 amino acids. CDR3 sequence (DNA): TGTGCCAGCAGTTACCGACAGGGGGCGATAAACGAGCAGTACTTC. Its protein is CASSYRQGAINEQYF.

The rearrangement uses TRBV14 and TRBJ1-2; D ambiguous. V lost 3 bases, J lost 14 bases, and 19 bases lay in between. This CDR3 region has 13 residues. Germline V gene lookup returns CDR1 SGHDN and CDR2 FVKESK. CDR3 coding DNA: TGTGCCAGCAGCCATTGGAGTAGTACGTTTATTACCTTC. Translating gives CASSHWSSTFITF.

The chain couples TRBV28 to TRBJ1-5, with D uncertain. This CDR3 is built from 12 residues. Trimming took 4 bases from V and 8 from J, leaving 9 bases between them. Germline lookup yields CDR1 MDHEN and CDR2 SYDVKM. Here the CDR3 reads CASSSGVEPQHF. The CDR3 DNA is TGTGCCAGCAGTTCCGGGGTGGAGCCCCAGCATTTT.

This clone came up once. The chain is built from TRBV4-2 and TRBJ2-1, with D perhaps TRBD2 (6 bases). V was shortened by 3 bases and J by 2 bases, with 14 bases between the two germline ends. CDR1 LGHNA and CDR2 YNFKEQ come from the germline V gene. CDR3 size: 16 residues. The CDR3 coding sequence is TGTGCCAGCAGCCAGGGGGGACTTCTAACCTACAATGAGCAGTTCTTC. Amino acid sequence: CASSQGGLLTYNEQFF.

Comments on this clone: Its ends do not fully match the called genes, so a read error is possible. The same CDR3 is also encoded by other DNA sequences in this sample. J is TRBJ2-7 and V is TRBV5-1, with D possibly being TRBD1 (6 bases). Germline CDR1 and CDR2: SGHRS and YFSETQ. The CDR3 extends over 13 amino acids. The DNA for the CDR3 is TGCGCCAGCTCCCGGACAGTATACTACGAGCAGTACTTT. Translation gives CASSRTVYYEQYF.

The chain joins TRBV7-2 to TRBJ1-1, with 8 bases lining up with TRBD1. CDR3 length equals 15 residues. The germline V gene has CDR1 SGHTA and CDR2 FQGNSA. V gave up 4 bases and J gave up 0 bases; unmatched junction bases: 4. CDR3 protein: CASSWRGQVNTEAFF. In DNA, the CDR3 is TGTGCCAGCAGCTGGAGGGGACAGGTGAACACTGAAGCTTTCTTT.

The V call is TRBV4-3, the J call TRBJ1-6, with D uncertain. The CDR3 contains 17 residues. Trimming stripped 0 bases from V and 0 bases from J, with 9 bases between. The germline V gene has CDR1 LGHNA and CDR2 YSLEER. CDR3 in amino acids: CASSQDGSSSYNSPLHF. The CDR3 bases are TGCGCCAGCAGCCAAGATGGGAGTAGCTCCTATAATTCACCCCTCCACTTT.

This rearrangement joins TRBV5-5 to TRBJ1-3; D is unresolved. Trimming took 6 bases from V and 2 from J, leaving 15 bases between them. Germline V lookup: CDR1 SGHKS, CDR2 YYEKEE (reference sequence). There are 15 residues in the CDR3. Written as DNA, the CDR3 is TGTGCCAGCACCTCGCGGCCTCGACCTGGAAACACCATATATTTT. It codes for CASTSRPRPGNTIYF.

The chain employs TRBV29-1 and TRBJ1-1; a possible D gene is TRBD1 (5 bases). The germline V and J ends were trimmed by 7 bases and 2 bases, with 8 bases remaining between them. The CDR3 runs to 11 residues. CDR1 and CDR2 from the germline V gene are SQVTM and ANQGSEA. The DNA of the CDR3 is TGCAGCGGCAGGGATAACACTGAAGCTTTCTTT. Translated, it gives CSGRDNTEAFF.

The genes are TRBV23-1 and TRBJ1-4; tentative D call: TRBD1 (6 bases). TRBV23-1 is reported as an ORF; its role is uncertain. This CDR3 has 15 amino acids. Between the trimmed V and J ends, which lost 8 bases and 0 bases, there was a span of 13 bases. Here the CDR3 DNA reads TGCGCCAGCCGGCGACAGGTAACAACTAATGAAAAACTGTTTTTT. Translating it yields CASRRQVTTNEKLFF.

This clone was found a few times. The chain couples TRBV16 to TRBJ1-6; 8 bases line up with TRBD1. Trimming removed 3 bases from V and 8 bases from J; junction bases left unmatched: 6. In germline, CDR1 is KGHSY, CDR2 FQNENV. This CDR3 comprises 15 residues. The CDR3 here is CASSQPDRVYSPLHF. The CDR3 coding sequence is TGTGCCAGCAGCCAGCCGGACAGGGTTTATTCACCCCTCCACTTT.

In DNA form, the CDR3 reads TGTGCCAGTAGCGGACAGGCCCTGAGCTCCTACAATGAGCAGTTCTTC. This codes for CASSGQALSSYNEQFF. The genes are TRBV19 and TRBJ2-1; 7 bases map to TRBD1. The J segment lost 0 bases and the V segment lost 6 bases, leaving 8 bases of the junction unmatched. In germline, CDR1 is LNHDA, CDR2 SQIVND (reference sequence). There are 16 residues in the CDR3.

DNA of the CDR3: TGTGCCAGCAGTTTATCCTCTATCGGTGGCTACACCTTC. Translation gives CASSLSSIGGYTF. V gene TRBV28 combines with J gene TRBJ1-2, with D unclear. The CDR3 totals 13 residues. V gave up 1 base and J gave up 7 bases, with 10 bases separating them. CDR1 and CDR2 (germline): MDHEN, SYDVKM.

V usage is TRBV25-1 and J usage is TRBJ1-2, with TRBD1 matching over 8 bases. The germline V gene encodes CDR1 MGHDK and CDR2 SYGVNS. This CDR3 has 12 amino acids. V lost 7 bases and J lost 8; bases outside the gene matches: 6. The DNA of the CDR3 is TGTGCCAGCACTGGACAGGGAGACGGCTACACCTTC. Its protein is CASTGQGDGYTF.

The gene calls are TRBV6-6 and TRBJ2-7, with TRBD1 matching over 7 bases. J gave up 6 bases and V 2 bases, and 1 base lay outside the gene matches. Per germline, CDR1 MNHNY and CDR2 SVGAGI (reference sequence). This CDR3 comprises 12 residues. CDR3 residues: CASSYGQVEQYF. Here the CDR3 DNA reads TGTGCCAGCAGTTACGGACAGGTCGAGCAGTACTTC.

The CDR3: CASSPYIGGSTF. CDR3 bases: TGTGCCAGCAGCCCCTACATCGGGGGAAGCACCTTC. The V call is TRBV7-2, the J call TRBJ1-2, with a possible D match to TRBD1 (5 bases). CDR1 and CDR2 from the germline V gene are SGHTA and FQGNSA. The CDR3 length is 12 residues. The germline V and J ends were trimmed by 5 bases and 13 bases, with 17 bases remaining between them.

V usage is TRBV23-1 and J usage is TRBJ1-4, with D unresolved. TRBV23-1 is designated an ORF whose function remains uncertain. CDR3 length equals 19 residues. The V gene lost 2 bases and the J gene lost 0 bases, with 19 bases spanning the gap. The CDR3 DNA sequence: TGCGCCAGCAGTCAAATTTCCGGGGTTACGAAGGCAACTAATGAAAAACTGTTTTTT. Protein product: CASSQISGVTKATNEKLFF.